The 25 T cell receptor beta chains in this list originate from one sample, sequenced in a study of T cell repertoires in cytomegalovirus infection. One entry per CDR3 protein results from TCRdb running MiXCR on the reads. The sample holds roughly 120,000 distinct CDR3 sequences, 30% seen once. These TCRs' antigens remain unknown. The input for sequencing was CD8+ T cells from cultured PBMCs, taken from culture after CMV antigen stimulation. All receptors derive from a human donor in good health (CMV status not recorded). Some clones in this sample may be carry-over from other donors' samples.

The V and J genes are TRBV7-6 and TRBJ2-7, with TRBD2 matching 8 bases. The germline V gene encodes CDR1 SGHVS and CDR2 FNYEAQ. V trimming: 2 bases; J trimming: 5 bases; junction bases outside the gene matches: 5. The CDR3 contains 14 residues. The CDR3 here is CASSLLPAGDEQYF. The DNA of the CDR3 is TGTGCCAGCAGCTTATTACCAGCGGGAGACGAGCAGTACTTC.

This clonotype was counted only a few times. This sequence joins TRBV11-2 and TRBJ2-7; possible D gene TRBD1, 6 bases. Trimming shortened V by 4 bases and J by 2 bases, and 12 bases separated the two germline ends. The CDR3 has 14 residues. Germline lookup yields CDR1 SGHAT and CDR2 FQNNGV. The CDR3 DNA follows: TGTGCCAGCAGCTATCGGACAGCACCCTACGAGCAGTACTTC. It codes for CASSYRTAPYEQYF.

This clonotype showed up many times. The gene calls are TRBV12-3 or TRBV12-4 and TRBJ2-7, with TRBD1 as a possible D gene (6 bases). V was clipped by 5 bases and J by 0 bases, with 14 bases between them. The CDR3 contains 15 residues. The CDR3 sequence is CASSPGRGGSYEQYF. The CDR3 region has the DNA TGTGCCAGCAGTCCAGGGAGAGGGGGCTCCTACGAGCAGTACTTC.

This clonotype has at least ten counts. The chain combines TRBV29-1 with TRBJ2-3, with D unresolved. Trimming stripped 7 bases from V and 2 bases from J, with 16 bases between. Germline V gene sequence: CDR1 SQVTM, CDR2 ANQGSEA. The CDR3 consists of 14 residues. CDR3 DNA: TGCAGCGGCAAAGACAAGCCGATCACAGATACGCAGTATTTT. It translates to CSGKDKPITDTQYF.

In its sample, this clonotype was seen a few times. The chain couples TRBV12-3 or TRBV12-4 to TRBJ2-1; the match to TRBD2 covers 11 bases. The CDR3 contains 16 residues. J was trimmed by 7 bases and V by 6 bases; bases with no gene match: 11. CDR3 nucleotide sequence: TGTGCCAGCAGGCCCGAACCCCGACTAGCGGGGAATGAGCAGTTCTTC. It encodes CASRPEPRLAGNEQFF.

This clonotype was recorded many times. The chain joins TRBV4-1 to TRBJ2-7, with TRBD1 identical over 7 bases. Germline loops: CDR1 MGHRA, CDR2 YSYEKL. CDR3 length: 19 residues. Trimming cost V 1 base and J 6 bases; bases outside gene matches: 21. The DNA of the CDR3 is TGCGCCAGCAGCCAAGTCGATATTCAGGGGGACGTTTTTTTGGGCGAGCAGTACTTC. Its protein is CASSQVDIQGDVFLGEQYF.

The V and J genes are TRBV7-6 and TRBJ2-2; TRBD1 aligns across 8 bases. CDR1 and CDR2 (germline): SGHVS, FNYEAQ. V shed 1 base, J shed 7 bases, and the junction held 8 bases outside the gene matches. This CDR3 is 16 amino acids long. CDR3 sequence (DNA): TGTGCCAGCAGCTTAGGGACGGACAGGGAGAACGGGGAGCTGTTTTTT. It codes for CASSLGTDRENGELFF.

V is TRBV2 and J is TRBJ2-7; D is unresolved. The germline V and J ends were trimmed by 6 bases and 5 bases, with 5 bases remaining between them. Germline CDR1 SNHLY, CDR2 FYNNEI. This CDR3 spans 10 amino acids. Written as DNA, the CDR3 is TGTGCCAGCAGGTTCGACGAGCAGTACTTC. Amino acid sequence: CASRFDEQYF.

This clonotype appeared a few times. The V call is TRBV7-9, the J call TRBJ2-1; D remains unclear. Between the trimmed V and J ends, which lost 2 bases and 12 bases, there was a span of 11 bases. Germline V CDR1 and CDR2: SEHNR, FQNEAQ (reference sequence). This CDR3 contains 12 residues. This chain's CDR3 is CASSLNPKGQFF. The DNA for the CDR3 is TGTGCCAGCAGCTTAAACCCGAAAGGGCAGTTCTTC.

In this sample, this clonotype turned up once. The junction shows a germline mismatch at one end, possibly a read error. V is TRBV2 and J is TRBJ2-7; the D is unclear. The CDR3 totals 11 residues. Germline CDR1 and CDR2: SNHLY and FYNNEI. CDR3 nucleotides: TGTGCCAGCAGAGAAGCCTACGAGCAGTACTTC. It yields the protein CASREAYEQYF.

This clonotype was observed a handful of times. The gene calls are TRBV7-3 and TRBJ2-6; D uncertain. The ends were cut back, 1 base at V and 0 bases at J, with 4 bases in the middle. Germline loops: CDR1 SGHTA, CDR2 FQGTGA. The CDR3 is 15 amino acids. The CDR3 protein is CASSLMSSGANVLTF. CDR3 sequence (DNA): TGTGCCAGCAGCTTAATGAGCTCTGGGGCCAACGTCCTGACTTTC.

The table lists this clonotype with a few counts. CDR3 in DNA: TGTGCCAGCAGCTTAGGCGAAGGCCTGCCCTCATACGAGCAGTACTTC. This translates into CASSLGEGLPSYEQYF. This rearrangement joins TRBV11-1 to TRBJ2-7; D unclear. From germline, CDR1 is SGHAT and CDR2 FQDESV (reference sequence). The V end was cut by 1 base, the J end by 4 bases, with 17 bases between. This CDR3 contains 16 residues.

The chain couples TRBV27 to TRBJ1-1; D unresolved. The CDR3 is 12 amino acids. V dropped 3 bases and J dropped 5 bases, with 7 bases sitting between them. The germline CDR1 and CDR2 sequences are MNHEY and SMNVEV (reference sequence). The CDR3 protein is CASSFLGTEAFF. CDR3 sequence (DNA): TGTGCCAGCAGTTTTTTGGGAACTGAAGCTTTCTTT.

This clonotype was observed a few times. The chain uses TRBV7-2 and TRBJ2-7; tentatively, D is TRBD1 or TRBD2 (5 bases each). The CDR3 totals 15 residues. Trimming took off 3 bases at V and 1 base at J, with 13 bases between the two ends. CDR1 and CDR2 (germline): SGHTA, FQGNSA. The CDR3 DNA reads TGTGCCAGCAGCTTTTGGGCCGGGGCGTCCTACGAGCAGTACTTC. It specifies CASSFWAGASYEQYF.

The chain recombines TRBV7-2 with TRBJ1-6; unclear D gene. This CDR3 is built from 18 residues. Germline lookup yields CDR1 SGHTA and CDR2 FQGNSA. Deletions cut 3 bases from V and 0 bases from J, with 15 bases between. The CDR3: CASSFDGLLSSYNSPLHF. Here the CDR3 DNA reads TGTGCCAGCAGCTTCGACGGACTTCTAAGCTCCTATAATTCACCCCTCCACTTT.

The J gene is TRBJ2-1, the V gene TRBV19; 9 nucleotides match TRBD1. This CDR3 is 16 amino acids long. V dropped 9 bases and J dropped 3; count of bases not matched to a gene: 12. Germline V gene lookup returns CDR1 LNHDA and CDR2 SQIVND (reference sequence). CDR3 DNA sequence: TGTGCCAGCCAGAGCCCGGGACAGGGTCTCTACAATGAGCAGTTCTTC. It is translated as CASQSPGQGLYNEQFF.

This clonotype has a single count. The chain joins TRBV28 to TRBJ1-2; TRBD1 might be the D (5 bases). This CDR3 has 15 residues. Germline CDR1 MDHEN, CDR2 SYDVKM. V lost 3 bases and J 2 bases, leaving 13 bases between the germline ends. The CDR3 nucleotides read TGTGCCAGCAGTTTCGCGGGGGTGGGGAACTATGGCTACACCTTC. Its protein is CASSFAGVGNYGYTF.

The chain couples TRBV6-6 to TRBJ2-1; D is ambiguous. The CDR3 extends over 11 amino acids. Deletions cut 7 bases from V and 2 bases from J, with 3 bases between. Germline V lookup: CDR1 MNHNY, CDR2 SVGAGI (reference sequence). The CDR3 DNA follows: TGTGCCAGCACTACCTACAATGAGCAGTTCTTC. Amino acid sequence: CASTTYNEQFF.

This clonotype was seen many times. The rearrangement joins TRBV12-3 or TRBV12-4 to TRBJ2-7; D is perhaps TRBD2 (5 bases). Trimming stripped 3 bases from V and 0 bases from J, with 12 bases between. The CDR3 is 15 amino acids. DNA for the CDR3: TGTGCCAGCAGTTTTTGGGAAGGGAGCTCCTACGAGCAGTACTTC. As protein: CASSFWEGSSYEQYF.

This chain links TRBV13 with TRBJ2-3; D not resolved. Germline V gene data show CDR1 as PRHDT and CDR2 as FYEKMQ (reference sequence). The CDR3 is made up of 12 amino acids. Between the trimmed V and J ends, which lost 5 bases and 4 bases, there was a span of 7 bases. CDR3 in DNA: TGTGCCAGCAGCCTATACCCAGATACGCAGTATTTT. Residues: CASSLYPDTQYF. The full variable domain, with the rest looked up from reference TRBV13 and TRBJ2-3, is AAGVIQSPRHLIKEKRETATLKCYPIPRHDTVYWYQQGPGQDPQFLISFYEKMQSDKGSIPDRFSAQQFSDYHSELNMSSLELGDSALYFCASSLYPDTQYFGPGTRLTVL.

This clonotype has a count of ten or more. The chain is built from TRBV24-1 and TRBJ2-3; no reliable D call. The CDR3 loop spans 12 amino acids. Trimming left V 4 bases short and J 6 bases short, with 7 bases between. Germline V gene data show CDR1 as KGHDR and CDR2 as SFDVKD. The CDR3 DNA is TGTGCCACCAGTGAAGGTTCCGATACGCAGTATTTT. This encodes CATSEGSDTQYF.

The V gene is TRBV4-2, the J gene TRBJ1-2; D unresolved. Germline CDR1 LGHNA, CDR2 YNFKEQ. V lost 0 bases and J lost 2, with 22 bases in between. This CDR3 is built from 19 residues. The CDR3 region has the DNA TGTGCCAGCAGCCAAGAGACGCAAACGGGAATAATACCCAACTATGGCTACACCTTC. Its translation: CASSQETQTGIIPNYGYTF.

DNA for the CDR3: TGTGCCAGCAGTTTATCTAATAGCGGCTATGGCTACACCTTC. Translated: CASSLSNSGYGYTF. The chain combines TRBV27 with TRBJ1-2, with D uncertain. CDR1 and CDR2 (germline): MNHEY, SMNVEV (reference sequence). Between the trimmed V and J ends, which lost 0 bases and 4 bases, there was a span of 9 bases. This CDR3 contains 14 residues.

This clonotype has more than one count but fewer than ten. This chain uses TRBV10-3 with TRBJ1-1; D uncertain. V was shortened by 10 bases and J by 0 bases, with 12 bases between the two germline ends. The germline V gene encodes CDR1 ENHRY and CDR2 SYGVKD. CDR3 length: 13 amino acids. CDR3 residues: CATATVMNTEAFF. The CDR3 nucleotides are TGTGCCACAGCAACAGTAATGAACACTGAAGCTTTCTTT.

This chain connects TRBV9 to TRBJ1-3; weak D call: TRBD1 (6 bases). Germline V CDR1 and CDR2: SGDLS, YYNGEE. Trimming shortened V by 3 bases and J by 6 bases, and 7 bases separated the two germline ends. The CDR3 has 12 amino acids. The CDR3 coding sequence is TGTGCCAGCAGCGACAGGGTAAACACCATATATTTT. As protein: CASSDRVNTIYF.